This TCR beta chain comes out of a study of T cell responses to AZD1222 COVID-19 vaccine. Study-wide points: Clonal diversity may have been underestimated, and the donors were mostly white British, with more females than males. Repertoires were sampled only after the peak T cell response. Baseline seropositivity characterized only six AZD1222 recipients. Vaccine-associated CD4 TCRs ranged over spike, dominating at 160-218 and 743-854.

Between the trimmed V and J ends, which lost 7 bases and 6 bases, there was a span of 18 bases. There are 14 residues in the CDR3. Germline CDR1 and CDR2: LNHDA and SQIVND (reference sequence). Assay used: immunoSEQ multiplex PCR; TCRdb lists only in-frame clones, some missing. Among under 150,000 clones listed, approximately 90% were seen once. As regards this clone: Antigen specificity is unknown.

The sequence derives from an adult in good health. Sequencing was performed on peripheral blood, taken on day 0 of AZD1222 vaccination. The V gene is TRBV19, the J gene TRBJ1-1; D might be TRBD1 (5 bases). CDR3 amino acids: CASTVYGGGAEAFF. The CDR3 nucleotides are TGTGCCAGTACCGTGTACGGGGGAGGAGCTGAAGCTTTCTTT.